These 10 T cell receptor beta chains were sequenced from one sample in a study of CD8 T cells in Susac syndrome. About 0.45 to 1 ug RNA was reverse transcribed with random hexamers. TCRdb called the immunoSEQ multiplex PCR reads again in MiXCR, with one record for every CDR3 protein. The table lists about 280,000 distinct CDR3 sequences, roughly 81% of them singletons. Material: CD8+ T cells from PBMCs. Receptor source: a human donor with multiple sclerosis.

The V call is TRBV5-1, the J call TRBJ2-5, with a weak D call TRBD2 (6 bases). Per the germline V gene, CDR1 is SGHRS and CDR2 is YFSETQ. With 7 bases removed from V and 5 bases from J, the gap between germline ends came to 21 bases. The CDR3 runs 15 residues. The chain's CDR3 is CASRWEGGSGETQYF. CDR3 in DNA: TGCGCCAGCCGCTGGGAAGGAGGGTCGGGGGAGACCCAGTACTTC.

This clonotype has only a few counts. The rearrangement joins TRBV5-1 to TRBJ2-7; TRBD2 matches at 10 bases. The CDR3 spans 14 residues. Germline V gene sequence: CDR1 SGHRS, CDR2 YFSETQ. The trim removed 0 bases at V and 3 bases at J, leaving 0 bases unmatched. In nucleotides, the CDR3 is TGCGCCAGCAGCTTGGCTAGCGGGAGCTACGAGCAGTACTTC. This translates into CASSLASGSYEQYF.

Remarks on this clonotype: The junction differs from germline at one of its ends, possibly a read error. The rearrangement links TRBV7-7 to TRBJ2-5, with D hard to call. The germline V gene encodes CDR1 SSHAT and CDR2 FNYEAQ (reference sequence). The CDR3 has 15 amino acids. CDR3 bases: TGTGCTAGCAGCCCCCGAGGAGACCCCAAGGTGGCCCAGTACTTC. This encodes CASSPRGDPKVAQYF. Full variable domain (rest looked up from reference TRBV7-7 and TRBJ2-5): GAGVSQSPRYKVTKRGQDVTLRCDPISSHATLYWYQQALGQGPEFLTYFNYEAQPDKSGLPSDRFSAERPEGSISTLTIQRTEQRDSAMYRCASSPRGDPKVAQYFGPGTRLLVL.

The CDR3 DNA sequence: TGTGCCAGCAGTTTCGGTGAGGCGGGAGGGACGACCCAGTACTTC. It encodes CASSFGEAGGTTQYF. The V call is TRBV28, the J call TRBJ2-5; 9 bases map to TRBD2. The V gene's germline CDR1 is MDHEN and CDR2 SYDVKM. This CDR3 contains 15 residues. V was pared by 3 bases and J by 7 bases, with 9 bases of the junction left unmatched. Variable domain in full (rest from reference TRBV28 and TRBJ2-5): DVKVTQSSRYLVKRTGEKVFLECVQDMDHENMFWYRQDPGLGLRLIYFSYDVKMKEKGDIPEGYSVSREKKERFSLILESASTNQTSMYLCASSFGEAGGTTQYFGPGTRLLVL.

This sequence joins TRBV6-1 and TRBJ2-7, with 8 bases aligning to TRBD1. The CDR3 loop spans 14 amino acids. Per germline, CDR1 MNHNS and CDR2 SASEGT. J lost 4 bases, V lost 6 bases, and 8 bases had no gene match. The DNA for the CDR3 is TGTGCCAGCAGCTTAGGACAGGGTCCTTACGAGCAGTACTTC. As protein: CASSLGQGPYEQYF.

The genes are TRBV5-1 and TRBJ2-7; TRBD2 might be the D (5 bases). With 2 bases removed from V and 4 bases from J, the gap between germline ends came to 13 bases. The CDR3 runs to 14 residues. Germline lookup yields CDR1 SGHRS and CDR2 YFSETQ. The CDR3 coding sequence is TGCGCCAGCAGCTTACGGGGAGTTAATTACGAGCAGTACTTC. Translation: CASSLRGVNYEQYF. Looking up the rest from reference TRBV5-1 and TRBJ2-7 gives the full variable domain: KAGVTQTPRYLIKTRGQQVTLSCSPISGHRSVSWYQQTPGQGLQFLFEYFSETQRNKGNFPGRFSGRQFSNSRSEMNVSTLELGDSALYLCASSLRGVNYEQYFGPGTRLTVT.

The chain couples TRBV24-1 to TRBJ2-1; TRBD2 matches 7 bases. Germline loops: CDR1 KGHDR, CDR2 SFDVKD. The V segment lost 4 bases and the J segment 6 bases; nucleotides outside the gene matches: 8. CDR3 length: 15 amino acids. CDR3 in DNA: TGTGCCACCAGTGACCCAACAGAGCGGGGCAATGAGCAGTTCTTC. Its protein product is CATSDPTERGNEQFF.

This clonotype was counted only a few times. The rearrangement links TRBV9 to TRBJ1-1; possibly TRBD1 for D (5 bases). Germline CDR1 and CDR2: SGDLS and YYNGEE. This CDR3 is 12 amino acids long. Trimming removed 5 bases at V and 4 bases at J, with 9 bases between. This chain's CDR3 is CASRGGGTEAFF. CDR3 bases: TGTGCCAGCAGGGGCGGGGGCACTGAAGCTTTCTTT.

CDR3 nucleotide sequence: TGTGCCATCAGTGAGTCGAGTAAGGGTCCGGGCCACGAGCAGTACTTC. As protein: CAISESSKGPGHEQYF. V is TRBV10-3 and J is TRBJ2-7; D remains ambiguous. Trimming left V 0 bases short and J 5 bases short, with 17 bases between. The CDR3 totals 16 residues. From germline, CDR1 is ENHRY and CDR2 SYGVKD.

The V call is TRBV18, the J call TRBJ2-5; D gene unclear. Trimming stripped 0 bases from V and 3 bases from J, with 8 bases between. Germline-derived CDR1 and CDR2 are KGHSH and LQKENI. The CDR3 is 14 amino acids. CDR3 amino acids: CASSPPDPEETQYF. The CDR3 bases are TGTGCCAGCTCACCACCGGACCCAGAAGAGACCCAGTACTTC.